This T cell receptor beta chain is drawn from a study of neurological immune-mediated disorders (dated by TCRdb to the late 2010s). Describing the broader study: Among the approximately 34 multiple sclerosis patients, approximately 31 had relapsing-remitting MS and 3 had secondary progressive MS. Peripheral blood TCR-beta repertoires from HTLV-I-associated myelopathy (HAM/TSP) patients, multiple sclerosis patients and healthy controls were compared by UMI-based sequencing. The cohort was made up of approximately 71 subjects, consisting of roughly 14 HAM/TSP patients, about 34 multiple sclerosis patients and around 20 healthy controls. Alongside PBMC samples, the set of some 98 TCR-beta libraries contained longitudinal samples, technical triplicates, and paired CD4+ and CD8+ T-cell subsets that had been sorted. Overall study outcomes, separate from this receptor: In a phylogenetic analysis, the repertoires of 18 out of 34 MS patients fell into a single cluster of related CDR3 sequences, pointing to a possible signature at the repertoire level. TCR clonal expansion was highest in HAM/TSP patients and lowest in MS patients, with MS patients falling below even healthy controls. No clinical or MRI features were associated with the MS cluster, and the authors said that larger cohorts are needed. No identical CDR3 amino acid sequences were found to be shared among expanded clones across subjects, suggesting that TCR-beta repertoires were private in all groups.

cDNA was synthesized by template-switch 5'RACE using a primer with a 10-nucleotide random unique molecular identifier that tagged each TCR transcript. Each sequencing run produced over 160 million TCR-beta sequences covering 15-18 subjects. The RNeasy kit was used to extract total RNA. The KAPA Real-time Library Amplification kit was used to amplify TCR-beta VDJ regions with primers for the TCR constant region and the 5'RACE anchor. Sample indexes and Illumina adaptors were added in a first PCR, and a second PCR then increased library yield. After Ampure bead purification, the roughly 650 bp TCR product was size-selected on a 2% E-gel SizeSelection system. Library quality was checked on a Bioanalyzer, concentration was measured with Qubit, and libraries were quantified with the Kapa Library Quantification kit before pooling. Libraries were sequenced paired-end 2 x 150 bp on an Illumina HiSeq 2500. To increase sequence diversity, about 25-30% phiX was spiked into each library pool. Processing in the source paper ran as follows. Quality-filtered reads were processed with the UMI-based MiGEC pipeline, which removed over 75% of raw TCR sequences during error correction. VDJ genes were aligned to IMGT germline references, and clonotypes were defined by unique CDR3 amino acid sequence plus V-J genes. VDJtools evaluated clonal expansion, Shannon diversity and CDR3 relatedness (CalcPairwiseDistances, ClusterSamples); CLCbio workbench built phylogenetic trees. Using coefficient-of-variation modelling across technical triplicates, the study counted a clone as expanded if it had at least 8 unique UMIs. Using fastp at Q25 and MiXCR, TCRdb reprocessed the public reads and kept productive beta chains. A single entry per CDR3 protein holds the most common genes and DNA from its merged rows. TCRdb's processing, not the authors' own work, is the source of the V and J calls. Counted in this sample were about 120,000 distinct CDR3 sequences; about 3.4% of them appeared once. The top ten hold roughly 1.3% of the sample.

Unsorted PBMC libraries were generated from 2 million PBMCs stored in RNAlater at -80 °C until RNA extraction. The multiple sclerosis patients were enrolled in a US clinical protocol that evaluated disease progression with magnetic resonance imaging. Peripheral blood was subjected to Ficoll-Hypaque density gradient centrifugation to isolate PBMCs, which were then cryopreserved in liquid nitrogen. There are 10 amino acids in the CDR3, from cysteine to phenylalanine inclusive. Solely the CDR3 DNA is kept, with 30 bases framed from the first base. The CDR1 and CDR2 encoded by the germline V gene (reference sequence) are MNHEY and SMNVEV. V and J are truncated by 5 bases and 2 bases respectively, leaving an intervening sequence of 0 bases. This clonotype was seen repeatedly, ten times or more. The specificity of this receptor is unknown. Base quality data are lacking; no much larger clone is found one base away.

The chain uses TRBV27 and TRBJ1-2; the D gene is not confidently resolved. This TCR was sampled from a woman in her twenties or thirties with multiple sclerosis. Material for sequencing was PBMCs. The CDR3 corresponds to CASSNYGYTF. The base sequence is TGTGCCAGCAGTAACTATGGCTACACCTTC.